Below, 29 T cell receptor beta chains from the same sample are listed, as sequenced in a study of blood T cell repertoires in COVID-19. Assay used: immunoSEQ multiplex PCR; TCRdb lists only in-frame clones, some missing. The data hold approximately 250,000 clones, with 70% to 90% observed a single time. Sequenced: PBMCs or T cells enriched from blood (not recorded which). These receptors were obtained from a woman aged 40 to 49 with acute COVID-19.

The chain carries TRBV27 and TRBJ2-1, with D maybe TRBD2 (5 bases). CDR1 and CDR2 from the germline V gene are MNHEY and SMNVEV (reference sequence). Deletions cut 3 bases from V and 1 base from J, with 10 bases between. The CDR3 extends over 15 amino acids. The CDR3 here is CASSLRLASYNEQFF. CDR3 DNA: TGTGCCAGCAGTTTGCGCCTAGCATCCTACAATGAGCAGTTCTTC.

This chain connects TRBV5-1 to TRBJ2-1; D gene unclear. Trimming took 0 bases from V and 5 from J, leaving 6 bases between them. In germline, CDR1 is SGHRS, CDR2 YFSETQ. The CDR3 spans 13 residues. CDR3 in DNA: TGCGCCAGCAGCTTGGTCGGTAACAATGAGCAGTTCTTC. Amino acids: CASSLVGNNEQFF.

This chain uses TRBV19 with TRBJ1-5; 11 bases fit TRBD1. This CDR3 comprises 16 residues. The trim removed 4 bases at V and 3 bases at J, leaving 5 bases unmatched. Germline CDR1 is LNHDA and CDR2 is SQIVND (reference sequence). In DNA form, the CDR3 reads TGTGCCAGTAGTAGGCGGGACAGGGGGTACAATCAGCCCCAGCATTTT. This translates into CASSRRDRGYNQPQHF.

The chain couples TRBV24-1 to TRBJ1-5; 8 bases map to TRBD1. Losses at the gene ends were 3 bases for V and 5 bases for J; bases not matched to a gene: 8. Per the germline V gene, CDR1 is KGHDR and CDR2 is SFDVKD. The CDR3 totals 16 residues. Written as DNA, the CDR3 is TGTGCCACCAGTGATCCACAACAGGGGGGGGATCAGCCCCAGCATTTT. This codes for CATSDPQQGGDQPQHF.

The gene calls are TRBV5-4 and TRBJ2-2, with D possibly matching TRBD1 (5 bases). The CDR3 sequence is 14 residues long. CDR1 is SGHNT and CDR2 is YYREEE in the germline V gene (reference sequence). Between the trimmed V and J ends, which lost 1 base and 6 bases, there was a span of 10 bases. CDR3 amino acids: CASSLQQVPGELFF. CDR3 nucleotide sequence: TGTGCCAGCAGCTTGCAACAGGTCCCCGGGGAGCTGTTTTTT.

This clone was detected only a few times. This chain joins TRBV27 and TRBJ2-2, with D perhaps matching TRBD2 (6 bases). With 3 bases removed from V and 5 bases from J, the gap between germline ends came to 10 bases. The CDR3 has 14 residues. Looked up from germline, CDR1 is MNHEY and CDR2 is SMNVEV (reference sequence). The chain's CDR3 is CASSFTSLTGELFF. The CDR3, as DNA: TGTGCCAGCAGTTTCACTAGCCTTACCGGGGAGCTGTTTTTT.

The rearrangement joins TRBV3-1 (or the pseudogene TRBV3-2) to TRBJ2-1; TRBD2 matches at 11 bases. The CDR3 has 16 amino acids. The V gene end was trimmed by 4 bases and the J gene end by 3 bases; junction bases not matched to a gene: 5. Germline CDR1 is LGHDT and CDR2 is YNNKEL (reference sequence). The CDR3 sequence: CASSPRGLAVYNEQFF. CDR3 DNA: TGTGCCAGCAGCCCACGGGGACTAGCGGTCTACAATGAGCAGTTCTTC.

This clone appeared once. This chain connects TRBV2 to TRBJ1-4, with D tentatively TRBD1 (6 bases). Germline lookup yields CDR1 SNHLY and CDR2 FYNNEI. Trimming left V 5 bases short and J 0 bases short, with 19 bases between. This CDR3 has 18 residues. CDR3 in amino acids: CASSYLPTGPATNEKLFF. The CDR3 DNA sequence: TGTGCCAGCAGTTACCTGCCGACAGGCCCTGCAACTAATGAAAAACTGTTTTTT.

The chain links TRBV28 to TRBJ1-4, with 9 positions matching TRBD1. The CDR3 runs to 17 residues. The J segment lost 4 bases and the V segment lost 3 bases, leaving 9 bases of the junction unmatched. CDR1 and CDR2 (germline): MDHEN, SYDVKM. The CDR3 nucleotides are TGTGCCAGCAGTTTTCCTCCGGGGGACAGGGATAATGAAAAACTGTTTTTT. Protein sequence: CASSFPPGDRDNEKLFF.

The rearrangement links TRBV10-1 to TRBJ1-1, with D possibly TRBD1 on 6 matching bases. V shed 2 bases and J shed 4 bases, with 14 bases lying between them. CDR1 WNHNN and CDR2 SYGVQD come from the germline V gene (reference sequence). The CDR3 is made up of 15 amino acids. The DNA of the CDR3 is TGCGCCAGCAGTGAGACGCTCGCAGGGGCCACTGAAGCTTTCTTT. As protein: CASSETLAGATEAFF.

This chain links TRBV5-1 with TRBJ1-2, with no clear D. Trimming pared 0 bases from V and 6 bases from J, leaving 9 bases between. CDR3 size: 13 residues. The germline CDR1 and CDR2 sequences are SGHRS and YFSETQ. CDR3 protein: CASSLGGGNGYTF. The CDR3 DNA reads TGCGCCAGCAGCTTGGGAGGAGGTAATGGCTACACCTTC.

This chain links TRBV15 with TRBJ2-5, with D tentatively TRBD1 (5 bases). V was pared by 2 bases and J by 5 bases, with 15 bases between. The CDR3 length is 15 residues. The germline CDR1 and CDR2 sequences are LNHNV and YYDKDF (reference sequence). CDR3 coding DNA: TGTGCCACCAGCAGAAATCCCGACAGTCGGGAGACCCAGTACTTC. Translation gives CATSRNPDSRETQYF. The full variable domain, completed using reference TRBV15 and TRBJ2-5, is DAMVIQNPRYQVTQFGKPVTLSCSQTLNHNVMYWYQQKSSQAPKLLFHYYDKDFNNEADTPDNFQSRRPNTSFCFLDIRSPGLGDTAMYLCATSRNPDSRETQYFGPGTRLLVL.

The V gene is TRBV30, the J gene TRBJ1-1, with a possible D match to TRBD1 (5 bases). Looked up from germline, CDR1 is GTSNPN and CDR2 is SVGIG (reference sequence). CDR3 length: 12 residues. V gave up 8 bases and J gave up 0 bases, with 10 bases separating them. CDR3 coding DNA: TGTGCCAGCGGGACCATGAACACTGAAGCTTTCTTT. This translates into CASGTMNTEAFF.

This clone appeared once. This sequence joins TRBV19 and TRBJ2-1, with D tentatively TRBD2 (5 bases). From germline, CDR1 is LNHDA and CDR2 SQIVND (reference sequence). Between the trimmed V and J ends, which lost 6 bases and 0 bases, there was a span of 15 bases. The CDR3 length is 16 residues. CDR3 bases: TGTGCCAGTAGCGACTATAGTTCCCGCTCCTACAATGAGCAGTTCTTC. This encodes CASSDYSSRSYNEQFF.

DNA for the CDR3: TGTGCCAGCAGCTCACGCTTAGCGAGCTCGGGGAGGTCTAACTATGGCTACACCTTC. Translated: CASSSRLASSGRSNYGYTF. The chain links TRBV7-9 to TRBJ1-2, with D hard to call. The V gene's germline CDR1 is SEHNR and CDR2 FQNEAQ (reference sequence). V lost 4 bases and J lost 0, with 24 bases in between. The CDR3 has 19 amino acids.

This clone was counted a few times. The rearrangement links TRBV7-9 to TRBJ1-6, with 7 bases fitting TRBD1. CDR1 SEHNR and CDR2 FQNEAQ come from the germline V gene (reference sequence). This CDR3 is 15 amino acids long. The junction had 6 bases not matched to a gene; V was cut back by 5 bases and J by 5 bases. CDR3 protein: CASSDGTADNSPLHF. The CDR3 region has the DNA TGTGCCAGCAGCGACGGGACAGCAGATAATTCACCCCTCCACTTT.

The chain has TRBV24-1 and TRBJ1-2; a possible D gene is TRBD1 (5 bases). V was trimmed by 6 bases and J by 6 bases, leaving 22 bases between them. This CDR3 spans 16 amino acids. Germline CDR1 KGHDR, CDR2 SFDVKD. The CDR3 bases are TGTGCCACCAGTCCAGCCGACAGACCAGGTGGCGATGGCTACACCTTC. Protein sequence: CATSPADRPGGDGYTF.

The gene calls are TRBV10-3 and TRBJ2-3, with D possibly being TRBD1 (7 bases). Germline V gives CDR1 ENHRY, CDR2 SYGVKD. V shed 8 bases and J shed 2 bases, with 11 bases lying between them. The CDR3 runs 13 residues. The CDR3 nucleotides are TGTGCCATCGGCGGGACAGACACAGATACGCAGTATTTT. This codes for CAIGGTDTDTQYF.

The genes are TRBV30 and TRBJ1-1; D might be TRBD1 (6 bases). The ends were cut back, 5 bases at V and 5 bases at J, with 15 bases in the middle. This CDR3 contains 13 residues. Germline V CDR1 and CDR2: GTSNPN, SVGIG (reference sequence). DNA of the CDR3: TGTGCCTGGCGTTACAGGGTGAGGACTGAAGCTTTCTTT. This sequence encodes CAWRYRVRTEAFF. Based on the CDR3 plus reference TRBV30 and TRBJ1-1, the full variable domain is SQTIHQWPATLVQPVGSPLSLECTVEGTSNPNLYWYRQAAGRGLQLLFYSVGIGQISSEVPQNLSASRPQDRQFILSSKKLLLSDSGFYLCAWRYRVRTEAFFGQGTRLTVV.

The chain recombines TRBV7-6 with TRBJ2-2, with TRBD1 matching over 8 bases. The germline V gene encodes CDR1 SGHVS and CDR2 FNYEAQ. Losses at the gene ends were 0 bases for V and 6 bases for J; bases not matched to a gene: 9. The CDR3 totals 17 residues. Here the CDR3 DNA reads TGTGCCAGCAGCTTAGCGCCCTGGACAGGGTCGGCCGGGGAGCTGTTTTTT. As protein: CASSLAPWTGSAGELFF.

This chain uses TRBV5-4 with TRBJ2-2; TRBD2 matches at 7 bases. With V trimmed by 5 bases and J by 0 bases, 10 bases remained unmatched. Germline V CDR1 and CDR2: SGHNT, YYREEE (reference sequence). The CDR3 spans 17 residues. This CDR3 reads CASRSLGGTANTGELFF. In DNA, the CDR3 is TGTGCCAGCAGATCACTGGGGGGGACTGCGAACACCGGGGAGCTGTTTTTT.

The V call is TRBV5-1, the J call TRBJ1-2; weak D call: TRBD1 (5 bases). The CDR3 contains 14 residues. CDR1 SGHRS and CDR2 YFSETQ come from the germline V gene. V was pared by 4 bases and J by 3 bases, with 13 bases between. CDR3 loop: CASSRSWGDYGYTF. DNA of the CDR3: TGCGCCAGCAGCCGGAGTTGGGGCGACTATGGCTACACCTTC.

The V and J genes are TRBV9 and TRBJ2-1, with TRBD2 identical over 11 bases. The J segment lost 10 bases and the V segment lost 3 bases, leaving 6 bases of the junction unmatched. CDR3 length: 14 residues. Germline CDR1 and CDR2: SGDLS and YYNGEE. The CDR3 sequence: CASSETGTSGEQFF. The CDR3 DNA sequence: TGTGCCAGCAGCGAGACGGGGACTAGCGGAGAGCAGTTCTTC.

Comments on this clone: Other nucleotide sequences from this sample produce the same CDR3. This chain joins TRBV28 and TRBJ1-2; D remains ambiguous. There are 11 residues in the CDR3. Germline V gene data show CDR1 as MDHEN and CDR2 as SYDVKM. V was pared by 7 bases and J by 0 bases, with 3 bases between. The CDR3 here is CASNSNYGYTF. CDR3 bases: TGTGCCAGCAACTCTAACTATGGCTACACCTTC.

This chain joins TRBV23-1 and TRBJ1-1; D possibly corresponds to TRBD1 (5 bases). TRBV23-1 is an ORF; its function is uncertain. V dropped 3 bases and J dropped 0 bases, with 14 bases sitting between them. This CDR3 is built from 16 residues. The CDR3 sequence is CASSHLRQRMNTEAFF. The CDR3 DNA follows: TGCGCCAGCAGTCACCTTCGACAGCGAATGAACACTGAAGCTTTCTTT.

This clone was found once. The V and J genes are TRBV7-2 and TRBJ2-1, with D perhaps TRBD1 (5 bases). CDR3 length: 15 residues. Germline CDR1 and CDR2: SGHTA and FQGNSA. Trimming removed 7 bases at V and 4 bases at J, with 17 bases between. The CDR3 bases are TGTGCCAGCATCCGATCCCAGGGAATTTACAATGAGCAGTTCTTC. It codes for CASIRSQGIYNEQFF.

The rearrangement links TRBV6-2 or TRBV6-3 to TRBJ2-7, with D perhaps TRBD2 (5 bases). This CDR3 spans 13 amino acids. Trimming removed 3 bases from V and 6 bases from J, with 12 bases in between. Germline CDR1 reads MNHEY; CDR2 reads SVGEGT. The CDR3 here is CASSYTPEGEQYF. In DNA form, the CDR3 reads TGTGCCAGCAGTTATACCCCCGAGGGCGAGCAGTACTTC.

V gene TRBV5-1 combines with J gene TRBJ1-2; the match to TRBD1 covers 7 bases. The CDR3 runs to 17 residues. Looked up from germline, CDR1 is SGHRS and CDR2 is YFSETQ. V lost 1 base and J lost 1; bases outside the gene matches: 10. CDR3 sequence: CASSLNSGTADNYGYTF. DNA for the CDR3: TGCGCCAGCAGCTTGAATTCCGGGACAGCTGATAACTATGGCTACACCTTC.

A note on this clone: An end of the junction differs from the germline gene, which may be a read error. V is TRBV7-7 and J is TRBJ2-5, with D hard to call. The CDR3 has 14 residues. Germline-derived CDR1 and CDR2 are SSHAT and FNYEAQ (reference sequence). This CDR3 is CASSADTLQETQYF. The CDR3 region has the DNA TGTGCTAGCAGCGCTGACACCCTTCAAGAGACCCAGTACTTC.